This T cell receptor beta chain was sequenced during a study of blood T cell repertoires in COVID-19. Study information: Samples taken during acute and convalescent COVID-19 were collected in the United States, Italy and Spain.

Those who participated ranged in age from about 18 to 89 years and resided in about two dozen US areas. Cohorts were determined from participant-reported clinical history. Per the original data handling: Nucleated cell number was recorded as an estimate derived from reference gene primer amplification. Data came from immunoSEQ multiplex PCR; TCRdb stores just in-frame clones and leaves some out. That table is the source of V, J and clone size, and D and trimming were worked out from the DNA. The table lists about 320,000 clones, around 84% of them singletons. The CDR3 loop spans 14 amino acids. Germline V gives CDR1 SNHLY, CDR2 FYNNEI. V lost 8 bases to trimming and J lost 0 bases, with 11 bases between them.

The clonotype originates from a woman in her 30s who had been exposed to COVID-19. The gene calls are TRBV2 and TRBJ1-5; possibly TRBD1 for D (6 bases). Sequenced sample: PBMCs or T cells enriched from blood (not recorded which). CDR3 protein: CASRQGISNQPQHF. The CDR3 DNA is TGTGCCAGCCGGCAGGGGATTAGCAATCAGCCCCAGCATTTT.